The rows below give T cell receptor beta chains drawn from one sample of a study of breast tumors, draining lymph nodes, adjacent tissues. Via MiXCR, TCRdb re-called the multiplex PCR reads, giving one row per CDR3 protein. The table shows about 230,000 distinct CDR3 sequences, with roughly 32% occurring only once. The source material was axillary lymph node tissue. These receptors were collected from a female donor with breast cancer. Some clones in this sample may be carry-over from other donors' samples. CDR3s include the opening cysteine and the closing phenylalanine or tryptophan. A D gene is named only where the DNA matches it firmly. Not every row has a clone size; where given, it reads once, few, many or a size class.

TRBJ2-1 | many | TRBV15 | . | TGTGCCACCAGCAGCTTGATAGGAAGGGATGAGCAGTTCTTC | CATSSLIGRDEQFF
TRBJ2-1 | many | TRBV7-8 | . | TGTGCCAGCAGCGCAAGTACTAGCACTTCCTACAATGAGCAGTTCTTC | CASSASTSTSYNEQFF
TRBJ2-1 | many | TRBV4-1 | TRBD2 | TGCGCCAGCAGCCCTCCTATCGGGAGGGACCACAATGAGCAGTTCTTC | CASSPPIGRDHNEQFF
TRBJ1-3 | many | TRBV7-2 | . | TGTGCCAGCAGCTTAGCCGGAAACACTCGAAACACCATATATTTT | CASSLAGNTRNTIYF
TRBJ2-7 | . | TRBV12-3/TRBV12-4 | . | TGTGCCAGCAGCGCAGGGGGGACAGACTACGAGCAGTACTTC | CASSAGGTDYEQYF
TRBJ2-5 | . | TRBV27 | TRBD1 | TGTGCCAGCAGTCGCCGGGACAGCCAGACCCAGTACTTC | CASSRRDSQTQYF
TRBJ2-5 | many | TRBV20-1 | . | TGCAGTGCTAGAGATTGGGGACACCTCCAAGAGACCCAGTACTTC | CSARDWGHLQETQYF
TRBJ2-4 | many | TRBV20-1 | TRBD1 | TGCAGTGCGGACGGTCCACAGGGGGCGCTTATAAACATTCAGTACTTC | CSADGPQGALINIQYF
TRBJ2-6 | . | TRBV5-4 | . | TGTGCCAGCAGCCCGCGGACAGCGTTGGTTGGGGCCAACGTCCTGACTTTC | CASSPRTALVGANVLTF
TRBJ2-1 | many | TRBV12-3/TRBV12-4 | TRBD2 | TGTGCCAGCAGTCCAAGACTAGCGGGACTCTACAATGAGCAGTTCTTC | CASSPRLAGLYNEQFF
TRBJ2-3 | many | TRBV19 | TRBD2 | TGTGCCAGTAGGCCTAGCGGGAGCACAGATACGCAGTATTTT | CASRPSGSTDTQYF
TRBJ2-3 | . | TRBV18 | TRBD1 | TGTGCCAGCGCGGGACAGGGTCACACAGATACGCAGTATTTT | CASAGQGHTDTQYF
TRBJ2-2 | many | TRBV18 | TRBD2 | TGTGCCAGCCGGACTAGTGGAGGCACCGGGGAGCTGTTTTTT | CASRTSGGTGELFF
TRBJ2-2 | many | TRBV4-3 | . | TGCGCCAGCAGCCAAGATCTGAGGCCTTTTAGAACCGGGGAGCTGTTTTTT | CASSQDLRPFRTGELFF
TRBJ2-3 | . | TRBV15 | TRBD1 | TGTGCCACCAGCGACTTTCGGGACAGGGAGACAGGCCCGCAGTATTTT | CATSDFRDRETGPQYF
TRBJ1-1 | . | TRBV2 | . | TGTGCCAGCACCGCGAACACTGAAGCTTTCTTT | CASTANTEAFF
TRBJ2-1 | . | TRBV14 | . | TGTGCCAGCAGCCAAAACCTCCTTTCCAATGAGCAGTCCTTC | CASSQNLLSNEQSF
TRBJ2-1 | many | TRBV12-3/TRBV12-4 | TRBD2 | TGTGCCAGCAGTTTACTCCTAGGTGCGCTAGCGGGAGGGCCGTACAATGAGCAGTTCTTC | CASSLLLGALAGGPYNEQFF
TRBJ2-1 | many | TRBV6-6 | TRBD1 | TGTGCCACCCAAAGGGGAGGGACAGGGTTTAGTGAGCAGTTCTTC | CATQRGGTGFSEQFF
TRBJ1-4 | . | TRBV20-1 | . | TGCAGTGCTAGTCCGGGGACTAATGAAAAACTGTTTTTT | CSASPGTNEKLFF
TRBJ2-7 | . | TRBV7-9 | . | TGTGCCAGCAGCATCGCAGAGTCCTACGGGCAGTACTTC | CASSIAESYGQYF
TRBJ2-2 | many | TRBV25-1 | TRBD1 | TGTGCCAGCAGTCGAGGGACAGGGGGTGGCGGGGAGCTGTTTTTT | CASSRGTGGGGELFF
TRBJ2-5 | many | TRBV6-2/TRBV6-3 | . | TGTGCCAGCAGCCTCACCTCTCTGGGGGTCTCCCAAGAGACCCAGTACTTC | CASSLTSLGVSQETQYF
TRBJ2-5 | many | TRBV6-5 | . | TGTGCCAGCGTACAGCCGCAGGAGACCCAGTACTTC | CASVQPQETQYF
TRBJ2-1 | . | TRBV3-1 | . | TGTGCCAGCAGCCAAGATCCGGAGGGCCTAAAAAATGAGCAGTTCTTC | CASSQDPEGLKNEQFF
TRBJ1-1 | . | TRBV2 | . | TGTGCCAGCAGCCTTCATCTCACGAACACTGAAGCTTTCTTT | CASSLHLTNTEAFF
TRBJ2-1 | many | TRBV29-1 | TRBD2 | TGCAGCGTGGATCCGGGACTAGCCAATGAGCAGTTCTTC | CSVDPGLANEQFF
TRBJ1-2 | many | TRBV11-2 | TRBD1 | TGTGCCAGCAGACCCAATTTACAGGGGGATGGCTACACCTTC | CASRPNLQGDGYTF
TRBJ2-7 | many | TRBV3-1 | TRBD2 | TGTGCCAGCAGCCAAGAGGGCGGGAGAATGTCCTACGAGCAGTACTTC | CASSQEGGRMSYEQYF
TRBJ2-2 | many | TRBV5-6 | TRBD2 | TGTGCCAGCAGCTTGGAAACGGGACTAAACACCGGGGAGCTGTTTTTT | CASSLETGLNTGELFF
TRBJ2-4 | few | TRBV11-3 | TRBD2 | TGTGCCAGCAGCTTAAAGATATCTAGCGGCAAAAACATTCAGTACTTC | CASSLKISSGKNIQYF
TRBJ2-7 | few | TRBV5-5 | . | TGTGCCAGCAGCTTGGCGGCCCCCCACGGCGGGTACGAGCAGTACTTC | CASSLAAPHGGYEQYF
TRBJ2-7 | . | TRBV11-2 | . | TGTGCCAGCAGCTTACCTAGATTAGCGTATGAGCAGTACTTC | CASSLPRLAYEQYF
TRBJ1-2 | many | TRBV28 | TRBD1 | TGTGCCAGCAGTTTGACAGGGCGAACCGATTTGGGCGGCTACACCTTC | CASSLTGRTDLGGYTF